These 5 T cell receptor beta chains originate from one sample sequenced in a study of blood T cell repertoires in COVID-19. Sequenced by immunoSEQ multiplex PCR; TCRdb stores in-frame clones only, minus some. The table shows 40,000 to 50,000 clones, with roughly three quarters occurring only once. The sample comprised peripheral blood. The receptors come from a man in his sixties or seventies with active or convalescent COVID-19.

DNA of the CDR3: TGTGCTAGTGGTGGACTCCGCAATGAGCAGTTCTTC. It codes for CASGGLRNEQFF. This chain joins TRBV12-5 and TRBJ2-1; D might be TRBD2 (5 bases). With 5 bases removed from V and 6 bases from J, the gap between germline ends came to 8 bases. Germline V lookup: CDR1 LGHNT, CDR2 FRNRAP. The CDR3 extends over 12 amino acids.

This chain uses TRBV5-1 with TRBJ1-1, with no clear D. The V end lost 2 bases, the J end lost 8 bases, and 16 bases lay between the germline ends. The CDR3 has 14 residues. Germline CDR1 and CDR2: SGHRS and YFSETQ. The CDR3 nucleotides are TGCGCCAGCAGCTTTCTGGCGACAAGTAAAGAAGCTTTCTTT. Translated, it gives CASSFLATSKEAFF.

The rearrangement links TRBV27 to TRBJ2-1, with TRBD1 matching 9 bases. Germline lookup yields CDR1 MNHEY and CDR2 SMNVEV (reference sequence). The CDR3 totals 14 residues. The junction had 9 bases not matched to a gene; V was cut back by 6 bases and J by 9 bases. CDR3 sequence: CASRPLTGGGEQFF. The DNA of the CDR3 is TGTGCCAGCAGACCTTTGACAGGGGGTGGTGAGCAGTTCTTC.

The chain is built from TRBV2 and TRBJ1-1, with a possible D match to TRBD1 (6 bases). The V and J ends lost 2 bases and 5 bases respectively, with 15 bases between them. The CDR3 runs to 15 residues. The germline V gene has CDR1 SNHLY and CDR2 FYNNEI. CDR3: CASSEKGRGQTEAFF. The CDR3 DNA reads as TGTGCCAGCAGTGAAAAGGGCAGGGGTCAGACTGAAGCTTTCTTT.

The chain recombines TRBV10-3 with TRBJ2-1; 8 bases match TRBD2. CDR3 length: 13 residues. J gave up 8 bases and V 8 bases, and 8 bases lay outside the gene matches. CDR1 and CDR2 (germline): ENHRY, SYGVKD. CDR3 sequence reads: CAIAVAGQDEQFF. In DNA form, the CDR3 reads TGTGCCATCGCAGTAGCGGGGCAGGATGAGCAGTTCTTC.